This passage covers 9 T cell receptor beta chains from one sample sequenced in a study of blood T cell repertoires in COVID-19. The table came from immunoSEQ multiplex PCR; TCRdb's copy has only in-frame clones and leaves some out. Counted here are 200,000 to 250,000 clones, roughly 90% occurring once; the ten biggest clones make up around 2.8%. Sample: peripheral blood. The receptor set was obtained from a woman in her fifties or sixties with acute or convalescent COVID-19.

This chain connects TRBV19 to TRBJ1-2, with TRBD1 matching 9 bases. The CDR3 sequence is 14 residues long. The V gene end was trimmed by 5 bases and the J gene end by 7 bases; junction bases not matched to a gene: 8. Germline values: CDR1 LNHDA, CDR2 SQIVND (reference sequence). CDR3 sequence: CASSPRGQGGGYTF. Here the CDR3 DNA reads TGTGCCAGTAGTCCGAGGGGACAGGGAGGTGGCTACACCTTC.

The J gene is TRBJ1-2, the V gene TRBV12-3 or TRBV12-4; D may be TRBD1 (5 bases). The V and J ends lost 5 bases and 4 bases respectively, with 8 bases between them. The CDR3 totals 12 residues. The CDR3, as DNA: TGTGCCAGCAGTCTGGGGCTCTATGGCTACACCTTC. Its protein is CASSLGLYGYTF.

This sequence joins TRBV27 and TRBJ2-7, with D possibly TRBD2 on 5 matching bases. CDR3 length: 15 residues. Germline CDR1 reads MNHEY; CDR2 reads SMNVEV (reference sequence). V was clipped by 3 bases and J by 4 bases, with 16 bases between them. CDR3 amino acids: CASSFGGPEGYEQYF. The CDR3 nucleotides read TGTGCCAGCAGTTTCGGCGGGCCCGAAGGGTACGAGCAGTACTTC.

The chain links TRBV4-1 to TRBJ1-1; D gene uncertain. The ends were cut back, 1 base at V and 1 base at J, with 13 bases in the middle. The germline gives CDR1 MGHRA, CDR2 YSYEKL. The CDR3 contains 16 residues. CDR3 in amino acids: CASSQGGGISNTEAFF. The CDR3 nucleotides read TGCGCCAGCAGCCAAGGTGGCGGGATATCGAACACTGAAGCTTTCTTT.

The chain employs TRBV28 and TRBJ1-2; TRBD1 matches 8 bases. The CDR3 length is 13 residues. Germline V CDR1 and CDR2: MDHEN, SYDVKM. The ends lost 7 bases at V and 5 bases at J; junction bases unmatched: 6. The CDR3 protein is CASNKDRGYGYTF. CDR3 coding DNA: TGTGCCAGCAACAAAGACAGGGGATATGGCTACACCTTC.

This clone has a single count. V is TRBV5-8 and J is TRBJ1-5; TRBD1 might be the D (5 bases). V was cut by 7 bases and J by 2 bases, with 16 bases left in between. Germline values: CDR1 SGHTS, CDR2 YDEGEE. The CDR3 is 15 amino acids. For the CDR3, the DNA is TGTGCCAGCCGGAGGGGCGTGATCGGCAATCAGCCCCAGCATTTT. This gives the protein CASRRGVIGNQPQHF.

The V and J genes are TRBV29-1 and TRBJ1-5, with TRBD1 matching over 8 bases. Germline loops: CDR1 SQVTM, CDR2 ANQGSEA. The trim removed 7 bases at V and 1 base at J, leaving 6 bases unmatched. The CDR3 length is 14 residues. The CDR3 DNA sequence: TGCAGCGCTCGACAGGGGTCGAGCAATCAGCCCCAGCATTTT. Protein sequence: CSARQGSSNQPQHF.

On this clone: A read error may account for a junction end that differs from germline. The genes are TRBV7-2 and TRBJ2-3; D perhaps matches TRBD1 (9 bases). Germline V gene lookup returns CDR1 SGHTA and CDR2 FQGNSA. The CDR3 has 16 residues. The CDR3 sequence: CASSVAGQGSTDTQYF. Here the CDR3 DNA reads TGTGCCAGCAGCGTAGCGGGACAGGGCAGCACAGATACGCAGTATTTT.

This clone was counted only a few times. This sequence joins TRBV3-1 (or the pseudogene TRBV3-2) and TRBJ1-5; the D gene is possibly TRBD1 (5 bases). This CDR3 spans 15 amino acids. Trimming cost V 3 bases and J 4 bases, with 13 bases left between them. Germline V gene lookup returns CDR1 LGHDT and CDR2 YNNKEL (reference sequence). The CDR3 nucleotides read TGTGCCAGCAGCCACGAGATGTCAGGGAATCAGCCCCAGCATTTT. Its translation: CASSHEMSGNQPQHF.